This TCR beta chain was profiled in a study of PD-L1 blockade in urothelial cancer. Study at large: Male sex and bladder-origin urothelial cancer characterized about 85% of the 29 patients.

TCRdb keeps only in-frame clones here, not all; method: immunoSEQ multiplex PCR. The sample yields 60,000 to 80,000 clones, 85% to 90% seen once. Germline loops: CDR1 MNHEY, CDR2 SVGAGI. The CDR3 extends over 14 amino acids. Germline trimming cut 8 bases from V and 4 bases from J; bases unmatched to any gene: 2. Time point indicated: peripheral blood 6 weeks after treatment start. The clonotype comes from a man between 60 and 75 years old with urothelial cancer. The material sequenced was PBMCs, taken around atezolizumab (anti-PD-L1) treatment. The J gene is TRBJ2-5, the V gene TRBV6-5, with 15 bases matching TRBD2. CDR3 amino acids: CASWGLAGGETQYF. In DNA form, the CDR3 reads TGTGCCAGCTGGGGACTAGCGGGAGGAGAGACCCAGTACTTC.